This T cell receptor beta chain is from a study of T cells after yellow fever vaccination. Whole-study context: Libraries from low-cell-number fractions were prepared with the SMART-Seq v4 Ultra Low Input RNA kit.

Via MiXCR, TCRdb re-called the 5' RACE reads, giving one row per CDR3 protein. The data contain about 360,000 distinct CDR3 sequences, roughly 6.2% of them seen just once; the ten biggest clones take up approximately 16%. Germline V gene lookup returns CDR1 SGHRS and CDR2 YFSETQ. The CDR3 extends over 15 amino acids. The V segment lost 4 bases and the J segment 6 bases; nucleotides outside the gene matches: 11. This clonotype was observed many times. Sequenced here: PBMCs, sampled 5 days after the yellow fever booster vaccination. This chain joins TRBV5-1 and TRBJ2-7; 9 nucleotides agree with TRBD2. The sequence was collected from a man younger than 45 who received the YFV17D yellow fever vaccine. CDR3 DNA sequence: TGCGCCAGCAGCCCAACCGGTCTAGCGGGAACCGAGCAGTACTTC. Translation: CASSPTGLAGTEQYF.